The rows below give T cell receptor beta chains drawn from one sample of a study of identical twins. TCRdb fed the 5' RACE reads into MiXCR, producing one record per CDR3 protein. Here the sample spans fewer than 250,000 distinct CDR3 sequences, less than 10% being singletons. Sample: memory (CD45RO+) T cells sorted from blood. Receptors originate from a young woman in good health. Both conserved end residues are part of each CDR3. The D gene is left open where the match is weak. The size entry is marked missing in some rows and otherwise reads once, few, many or a size class.

TRBD1	NA	TRBV5-1	TRBJ2-2	TGCGCCAGCCAGGACAGGGCCACCGGGGAGCTGTTTTTT	CASQDRATGELFF
NA	NA	TRBV18	TRBJ1-2	TGTGCCAGCTCACCAGCAGGGGAGGGCTACACCTTC	CASSPAGEGYTF
TRBD2	NA	TRBV3-1	TRBJ2-5	TGTGCCAGCAGTCTCCGGAGCGGGAGAGAGACCCAGTACTTC	CASSLRSGRETQYF
TRBD1	NA	TRBV5-1	TRBJ2-1	TGCGCCAGCAATTCCGGGACAGCCAACAATGAGCAGTTCTTC	CASNSGTANNEQFF
NA	NA	TRBV20-1	TRBJ1-5	TGCAGTGCTAGAGCTCCCGGGGGCGGCAATCAGCCCCAGCATTTT	CSARAPGGGNQPQHF
NA	NA	TRBV20-1	TRBJ1-5	TGCAGTGCTAGCCCCCTAGCGGGTCGGCCCCAGCATTTT	CSASPLAGRPQHF
TRBD2	few	TRBV5-5	TRBJ2-3	TGTGCCAGCAGCTTGGTAGCGGGGTCAGATACGCAGTATTTT	CASSLVAGSDTQYF
NA	few	TRBV9	TRBJ1-5	TGTGCCAGCAGCGCCGATGACGACGGGGATCAGCCCCAGCATTTT	CASSADDDGDQPQHF
NA	few	TRBV10-3	TRBJ1-1	TGTGCCACCCGACAGGAGTGGGACACTGAAGCTTTCTTT	CATRQEWDTEAFF
TRBD1	few	TRBV12-3/TRBV12-4	TRBJ1-2	TGTGCCAGCAGGCCCTCCGGGACAGTCAACTATGGCTACACCTTC	CASRPSGTVNYGYTF
NA	NA	TRBV20-1	TRBJ2-3	TGCAGCCACTGGGGGCGGGGGAACACAGATACGCAGTATTTT	CSHWGRGNTDTQYF
TRBD2	few	TRBV20-1	TRBJ2-3	TGCAGTGTTCCGGGACTAGCCGTGGATACGCAGTATTTT	CSVPGLAVDTQYF
NA	few	TRBV5-1	TRBJ1-1	TGCGCCAGCAGAGGGAGGGGGGATGACACTGAAGCTTTCTTT	CASRGRGDDTEAFF
TRBD1	NA	TRBV2	TRBJ1-1	TGTGCCAGCGCAATTCGGGGACAGTTGAACACTGAAGCTTTCTTT	CASAIRGQLNTEAFF
NA	many	TRBV20-1	TRBJ1-6	TGCAGTGCTAGGTTGGGGACTTATAATTCACCCCTCCACTTT	CSARLGTYNSPLHF
TRBD1	many	TRBV7-2	TRBJ2-5	TGTGCCAGCAGCGCAGGGACAGGGAAGACCCAGTACTTC	CASSAGTGKTQYF
NA	few	TRBV7-8	TRBJ1-1	TGTGCCAGCAGCTCCGAAGGACGGCCGGTGGGGGCTTTCTTT	CASSSEGRPVGAFF